What follows are 22 T cell receptor beta chains derived from one specimen sequenced in a study of cytomegalovirus exposure and HLA in healthy donors (dated by TCRdb to about 2017). The library was produced with the immunoSEQ multiplex PCR assay. A mixture of 60 forward primers for TCR Vbeta segments and 13 reverse primers for TCR Jbeta segments was used in the multiplex PCR. TCRdb provides this immuneACCESS table in a form limited to in-frame rearrangements. Some clones are lacking; in checked studies, under half of them reflect an unresolved V gene, and why the rest are absent is not known. This sample is represented by under 120,000 clones; around 80% of them were singletons. Roughly 4.9% of the sample is held by the ten biggest clonotypes. The specimen sequenced was PBMCs. The receptor source for this set is a female donor in good health and CMV-seropositive.

The chain uses TRBV5-1 and TRBJ1-5; no firm D call. V dropped 0 bases and J dropped 8 bases, with 9 bases sitting between them. CDR1 SGHRS and CDR2 YFSETQ come from the germline V gene. This CDR3 region has 13 residues. CDR3: CASSLDGGKPQHF. The CDR3 nucleotides read TGCGCCAGCAGCTTGGACGGAGGAAAGCCCCAGCATTTT.

J is TRBJ2-1 and V is TRBV5-1; D unclear. The germline V and J ends were trimmed by 0 bases and 5 bases, with 9 bases remaining between them. The CDR3 runs 14 residues. Germline V gene lookup returns CDR1 SGHRS and CDR2 YFSETQ. In DNA, the CDR3 is TGCGCCAGCAGCTTGGCCGTAGCTAACAATGAGCAGTTCTTC. Translated: CASSLAVANNEQFF.

This sequence joins TRBV29-1 and TRBJ2-1, with a possible D match to TRBD2 (6 bases). This CDR3 spans 19 amino acids. Germline CDR1 and CDR2: SQVTM and ANQGSEA. Trimming shortened V by 7 bases and J by 0 bases, and 28 bases separated the two germline ends. Here the CDR3 DNA reads TGCAGCGCGACCCCGCGAGCGGGCGCACCCTTGCGCTCCTACAATGAGCAGTTCTTC. Amino acids: CSATPRAGAPLRSYNEQFF.

This chain joins TRBV20-1 and TRBJ1-2; D is ambiguous. The germline V gene has CDR1 DFQATT and CDR2 SNEGSKA (reference sequence). V dropped 2 bases and J dropped 5 bases, with 6 bases sitting between them. There are 11 residues in the CDR3. For the CDR3, the DNA is TGCAGTGCTAGATCTCGTTATGGCTACACCTTC. It translates to CSARSRYGYTF.

The rearrangement uses TRBV27 and TRBJ1-5, with D tentatively TRBD1 (5 bases). The CDR3 is 14 amino acids. V was trimmed by 4 bases and J by 2 bases, leaving 9 bases between them. The germline gives CDR1 MNHEY, CDR2 SMNVEV (reference sequence). The CDR3 loop is CASSSGSGNQPQHF. CDR3 coding DNA: TGTGCCAGCAGTTCAGGGTCGGGCAATCAGCCCCAGCATTTT.

This chain joins TRBV6-5 and TRBJ1-1, with D tentatively TRBD1 (5 bases). V gave up 6 bases and J gave up 1 base, with 9 bases separating them. The CDR3 is 13 amino acids. The germline V gene has CDR1 MNHEY and CDR2 SVGAGI. The CDR3 loop reads CASSLTENTEAFF. The CDR3 nucleotides are TGTGCCAGCAGCCTGACAGAGAACACTGAAGCTTTCTTT.

For this clone: Sequence at one end of the junction differs from germline and may be a read error. CDR3 bases: TGTGCTTGGAGTTATCTAGCGGGAAGCAGTGAGCAGTTCTTC. This encodes CAWSYLAGSSEQFF. The rearrangement links TRBV30 to TRBJ2-1; 9 bases fit TRBD2. The CDR3 is 14 amino acids. The germline gives CDR1 GTSNPN, CDR2 SVGIG (reference sequence).

The V and J genes are TRBV5-4 and TRBJ2-7; 9 bases align to TRBD2. V trimming: 0 bases; J trimming: 7 bases; junction bases outside the gene matches: 8. There are 15 residues in the CDR3. The germline CDR1 and CDR2 sequences are SGHNT and YYREEE (reference sequence). CDR3 amino acids: CASSLDVAGVYEQYF. The CDR3, as DNA: TGTGCCAGCAGCTTGGATGTAGCGGGAGTATATGAGCAGTACTTC.

The sample holds a few counts of this clone. This rearrangement joins TRBV30 to TRBJ2-3; perhaps TRBD2 as D (5 bases). The CDR3 has 16 residues. Trimming took off 8 bases at V and 2 bases at J, with 23 bases between the two ends. From germline, CDR1 is GTSNPN and CDR2 SVGIG (reference sequence). The CDR3 protein is CARSNLAPRYTDTQYF. The CDR3, as DNA: TGTGCCCGATCCAATCTAGCACCCCGGTACACAGATACGCAGTATTTT.

The chain joins TRBV6-1 to TRBJ2-7; weak D call: TRBD2 (7 bases). Germline loops: CDR1 MNHNS, CDR2 SASEGT. With 9 bases removed from V and 5 bases from J, the gap between germline ends came to 17 bases. The CDR3 sequence is 13 residues long. CDR3 protein: CASRGAGAHEQYF. CDR3 DNA sequence: TGTGCCAGTCGGGGGGCGGGAGCGCACGAGCAGTACTTC.

V gene TRBV7-9 combines with J gene TRBJ2-4; possibly TRBD2 for D (5 bases). V was pared by 1 base and J by 9 bases, with 10 bases between. The germline gives CDR1 SEHNR, CDR2 FQNEAQ (reference sequence). CDR3 size: 13 residues. In DNA form, the CDR3 reads TGTGCCAGCAGCTTAGAACTAGAAAGCATTCAGTACTTC. It yields the protein CASSLELESIQYF.

The genes are TRBV5-1 and TRBJ1-4, with D maybe TRBD1 (6 bases). The germline gives CDR1 SGHRS, CDR2 YFSETQ. V was clipped by 1 base and J by 8 bases, with 12 bases between them. The CDR3 is made up of 14 amino acids. CDR3 loop: CASSLQQGNEKLFF. The CDR3 nucleotides are TGCGCCAGCAGCTTGCAACAGGGAAACGAAAAACTGTTTTTT. Together with reference TRBV5-1 and TRBJ1-4, the CDR3 gives the full variable domain: KAGVTQTPRYLIKTRGQQVTLSCSPISGHRSVSWYQQTPGQGLQFLFEYFSETQRNKGNFPGRFSGRQFSNSRSEMNVSTLELGDSALYLCASSLQQGNEKLFFGSGTQLSVL.

In its sample, this clone was seen once. The genes are TRBV4-2 and TRBJ2-1, with 9 bases matching TRBD2. From germline, CDR1 is LGHNA and CDR2 YNFKEQ. V was pared by 0 bases and J by 10 bases, with 7 bases of the junction left unmatched. This CDR3 contains 15 residues. For the CDR3, the DNA is TGTGCCAGCAGCCAAGAGCTAGCGGGGACGACGGAGCAGTTCTTC. This gives the protein CASSQELAGTTEQFF.

This chain uses TRBV12-5 with TRBJ1-2, with D unresolved. V shed 2 bases and J shed 8 bases, with 21 bases lying between them. CDR3 size: 16 residues. From germline, CDR1 is LGHNT and CDR2 FRNRAP. This chain's CDR3 is CASGLPDPGGIGGYTF. CDR3 nucleotides: TGTGCTAGTGGTTTGCCCGACCCGGGAGGGATCGGAGGCTACACCTTC. The complete variable domain, with remaining parts taken from reference TRBV12-5 and TRBJ1-2, reads DARVTQTPRHKVTEMGQEVTMRCQPILGHNTVFWYRQTMMQGLELLAYFRNRAPLDDSGMPKDRFSAEMPDATLATLKIQPSEPRDSAVYFCASGLPDPGGIGGYTFGSGTRLTVV.

The count of this clone is one. V usage is TRBV7-9 and J usage is TRBJ2-2; 9 bases line up with TRBD1. Germline CDR1 SEHNR, CDR2 FQNEAQ (reference sequence). The ends lost 4 bases at V and 1 base at J; junction bases unmatched: 1. This CDR3 has 15 amino acids. The CDR3 is CASSSDRGNTGELFF. The CDR3 DNA reads TGTGCCAGCAGCTCGGACAGGGGGAACACCGGGGAGCTGTTTTTT. Looking up the rest from reference TRBV7-9 and TRBJ2-2 gives the full variable domain: DTGVSQNPRHKITKRGQNVTFRCDPISEHNRLYWYRQTLGQGPEFLTYFQNEAQLEKSRLLSDRFSAERPKGSFSTLEIQRTEQGDSAMYLCASSSDRGNTGELFFGEGSRLTVL.

This clone was observed a few times. V and J are TRBV2 and TRBJ1-1; 11 positions agree with TRBD1. Germline V gives CDR1 SNHLY, CDR2 FYNNEI. V was pared by 6 bases and J by 0 bases, with 3 bases of the junction left unmatched. CDR3 length equals 15 residues. CDR3 nucleotides: TGTGCCAGCAGGGGGACAGGGGGAATGAACACTGAAGCTTTCTTT. Amino acid sequence: CASRGTGGMNTEAFF.

This chain links TRBV13 with TRBJ1-1, with 7 bases matching TRBD1. This CDR3 has 17 residues. J was trimmed by 0 bases and V by 4 bases; bases with no gene match: 11. CDR1 is PRHDT and CDR2 is FYEKMQ in the germline V gene (reference sequence). DNA of the CDR3: TGTGCCAGCAGCTCAATAACCCAAACAGGGGTGAACACTGAAGCTTTCTTT. It codes for CASSSITQTGVNTEAFF.

The genes are TRBV19 and TRBJ2-1, with D unclear. V was pared by 9 bases and J by 1 base, with 16 bases between. CDR1 and CDR2 (germline): LNHDA, SQIVND (reference sequence). The CDR3 covers 15 residues. CDR3 in amino acids: CASLGGPGSYNEQFF. The DNA of the CDR3 is TGTGCCAGCCTCGGCGGTCCTGGATCCTACAATGAGCAGTTCTTC.

This chain uses TRBV10-2 with TRBJ1-4; 7 nucleotides agree with TRBD1. The CDR3 has 15 residues. The V and J ends lost 6 bases and 0 bases, in that order; junction bases with no gene match: 4. CDR1 is WSHSY, CDR2 SAAADI, per germline. In DNA, the CDR3 is TGCGCCAGCAGAAGACAGGGAACAACTAATGAAAAACTGTTTTTT. This gives the protein CASRRQGTTNEKLFF.

The rearrangement joins TRBV6-1 to TRBJ2-1, with 7 bases fitting TRBD2. The germline gives CDR1 MNHNS, CDR2 SASEGT. V was clipped by 2 bases and J by 6 bases; unmatched bases: 13. CDR3 size: 17 residues. The chain's CDR3 is CASSEWALERGSNEQFF. The DNA for the CDR3 is TGTGCCAGCAGTGAATGGGCTTTGGAGCGGGGCTCCAATGAGCAGTTCTTC.

The chain is built from TRBV28 and TRBJ2-7, with 7 bases matching TRBD1. The CDR3 is made up of 16 amino acids. V lost 5 bases and J lost 0; bases outside the gene matches: 10. Germline CDR1 and CDR2: MDHEN and SYDVKM. DNA of the CDR3: TGTGCCAGCAGTCGTAGACAGGGTTCGTACTCCTACGAGCAGTACTTC. Translating gives CASSRRQGSYSYEQYF. The full variable domain, completed using reference TRBV28 and TRBJ2-7, is DVKVTQSSRYLVKRTGEKVFLECVQDMDHENMFWYRQDPGLGLRLIYFSYDVKMKEKGDIPEGYSVSREKKERFSLILESASTNQTSMYLCASSRRQGSYSYEQYFGPGTRLTVT.

This chain links TRBV27 with TRBJ2-1; 8 bases agree with TRBD2. The CDR3 contains 18 residues. Germline loops: CDR1 MNHEY, CDR2 SMNVEV (reference sequence). Losses at the gene ends were 1 base for V and 9 bases for J; bases not matched to a gene: 17. The CDR3 DNA follows: TGTGCCAGCAGTTTATTCTCTGATGCGGGACTAGAGTATAGTGAGCAGTTCTTC. Residues: CASSLFSDAGLEYSEQFF.